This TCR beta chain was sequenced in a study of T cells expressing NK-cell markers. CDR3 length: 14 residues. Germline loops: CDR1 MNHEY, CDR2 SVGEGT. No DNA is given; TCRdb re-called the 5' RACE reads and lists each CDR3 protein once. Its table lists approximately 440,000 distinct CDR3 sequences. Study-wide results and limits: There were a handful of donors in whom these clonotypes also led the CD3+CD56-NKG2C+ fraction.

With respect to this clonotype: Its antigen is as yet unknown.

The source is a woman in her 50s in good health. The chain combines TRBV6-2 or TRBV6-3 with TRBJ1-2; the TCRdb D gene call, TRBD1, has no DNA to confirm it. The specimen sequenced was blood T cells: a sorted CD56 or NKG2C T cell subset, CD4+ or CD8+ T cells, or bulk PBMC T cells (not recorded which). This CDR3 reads CASRNTMDRDGYTF.